The clone carrying this T cell receptor beta chain was observed a single time. Patients from Seattle were sampled longitudinally, starting during active infection. The record originates from a study of blood T cell repertoires in COVID-19. Overall study context: COVID-19 samples collected from the United States, Italy and Spain covered acute and convalescent phases. T cells, B-cell-depleted T cells, or PBMCs provided the cDNA or gDNA that served as material.

Trimming removed 9 bases at V and 4 bases at J, with 15 bases between. The CDR3 contains 14 residues. Germline V gene sequence: CDR1 LNHDA, CDR2 SQIVND (reference sequence). Methods used by the authors: Estimates of nucleated cell counts were drawn from the amplification of reference gene primers. Profiling relied on immunoSEQ multiplex PCR, and the TCRdb table lists in-frame clones only, not all of them. V and J calls and clone size are copied from that table; D and trimming were computed from the DNA. Seen here are around 230,000 clones, 65% to 90% observed once, and the top ten hold roughly 10%. The receptor comes from a man aged 50-59 years with COVID-19, enrolled during active disease. The sequencing sample was made of peripheral blood. The V gene is TRBV19, the J gene TRBJ2-2; the D gene is possibly TRBD1 (5 bases). Here the CDR3 reads CASRGQGFTGELFF. Here the CDR3 DNA reads TGTGCCAGCCGCGGACAAGGGTTCACCGGGGAGCTGTTTTTT.